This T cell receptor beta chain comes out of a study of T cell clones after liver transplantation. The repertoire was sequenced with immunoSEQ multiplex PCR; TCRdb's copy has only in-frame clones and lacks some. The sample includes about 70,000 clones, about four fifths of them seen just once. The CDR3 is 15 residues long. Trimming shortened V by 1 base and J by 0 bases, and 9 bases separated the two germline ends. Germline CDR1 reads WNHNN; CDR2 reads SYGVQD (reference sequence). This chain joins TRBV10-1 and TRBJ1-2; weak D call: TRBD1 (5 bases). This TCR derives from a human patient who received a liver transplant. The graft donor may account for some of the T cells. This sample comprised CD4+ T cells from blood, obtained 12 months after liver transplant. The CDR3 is CASSEYQGTNYGYTF. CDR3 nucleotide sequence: TGCGCCAGCAGTGAGTATCAGGGCACTAACTATGGCTACACCTTC.